A selection of T cell receptor beta chains follows, all from one sample in a study of Ad26.COV2.S vaccination and SARS-CoV-2 variants. Using immunoSEQ multiplex PCR, the repertoire was profiled, and TCRdb retains in-frame clones only, with some absent. Among about 400,000 clones listed, about four fifths were seen once. Sequenced material: peripheral blood, taken in a trial of Ad26.COV2.S vaccine versus placebo. The receptors shown here come from a person aged 18-65 years who received the Ad26.COV2.S COVID-19 vaccine or a placebo. Both conserved end residues are trimmed from each CDR3.

V,CDR3
TRBV5-1,ASSLASREAQY
TRBV2,ASSTQGRETQY
TRBV18,ASSTAGEQY
TRBV15,ATSRDDFTDTQY
TRBV12-5,ASGLGVLAKNIQY
TRBV25-1,ASSTGVGNTIY
TRBV2,ASRLALNSPLH
TRBV10-3,AISELAGGSTDTQY
TRBV9,ASSVQGEWGTEAF
TRBV19,ASSTLTSSGNTIY
TRBV11-2,ASSRRGTSGSSTYNEQF
TRBV7-3,ASSPGGDTQY
TRBV2,ASSSRRDPWGDTQY
TRBV7-3,ASSSRRETEAF
TRBV2,ASTFIRGFTGELF
TRBV24-1,ATSVGQPQETQY
TRBV3-1/TRBV3-2,ASSHYSARVNNEQF
TRBV4-2,ASSQDTGGPQETQY
TRBV5-1,ASSQGGLGNTIY
TRBV7-9,ASSFLQDRGEHEQY
TRBV9,ASSVDPIAVGEAF
TRBV5-6,AGFGSGDTEAF
TRBV11-3,ASSLAVRPSGANVLT
TRBV11-3,ASSLDGADQETQY
TRBV5-1,ASSLFTENTEAF
TRBV18,ASSPNQGNLNTEAF
TRBV7-9,ASSPGGSNYGYT
TRBV7-3,ASSLRRRGSTDTQY
TRBV6-5,ASSYSPQGNTEAF
TRBV27,ASSPPRRGTDTQY
TRBV5-1,ASSDTGGWRNEQF
TRBV5-1,ASSLEGTVTGELF
TRBV19,ASSIGGNEQF
TRBV19,ASSPLRDLQYEQY
TRBV3-1/TRBV3-2,ASSQRGNGANVLT
TRBV3-1/TRBV3-2,ASSLSLTYEQY